A selection of T cell receptor beta chains follows, all from one sample in a study of cytomegalovirus exposure and HLA in healthy donors. TCRdb's table, derived via immunoSEQ multiplex PCR, lists solely in-frame clones and lacks some. The repertoire table contains approximately 180,000 clones. Sequencing was performed on PBMCs. Source of these receptors: a man aged 25 to 45 in good health and CMV-seronegative. Each CDR3 is given with its conserved first and last residue. The D gene is left open where the match is weak.

CDR3nt | CDR3aa | d_gene | j_gene | v_gene
TGCGCCAGCAGCCAAGGAGCTAGACGTCTACTCTCTGGAAACACCATATATTTT | CASSQGARRLLSGNTIYF | . | TRBJ1-3 | TRBV4-1
TGTGCCAGTAGTTTGGAGGGTGAGCAGTTCTTC | CASSLEGEQFF | . | TRBJ2-1 | TRBV19
TGTGCCAGCAGCTTAGTTGGGACAGGGGGCGGAGAGACCCAGTACTTC | CASSLVGTGGGETQYF | TRBD1 | TRBJ2-5 | TRBV7-9
TGTGCCAGCAGCTCCGGACTAGCGGGGGCCCAAGAGACCCAGTACTTC | CASSSGLAGAQETQYF | TRBD2 | TRBJ2-5 | TRBV7-3
TGTGCCTCACAGGGGACAGATACGCAGTATTTT | CASQGTDTQYF | TRBD1 | TRBJ2-3 | TRBV11-2
TGTGCCAGCAGCTTTACAGGGGGCGACACCGGGGAGCTGTTTTTT | CASSFTGGDTGELFF | TRBD1 | TRBJ2-2 | TRBV7-3
TGTGCCAGCAGCTTAGGGCGGGGGGGCTACGAGCAGTACTTC | CASSLGRGGYEQYF | TRBD2 | TRBJ2-7 | TRBV7-2
TGTGCCAGCAGTGCCTCCCCCCTAGCGGGAGATAGGAATGAGCAGTTCTTC | CASSASPLAGDRNEQFF | TRBD2 | TRBJ2-1 | TRBV25-1
TGTGCCAGCAGTTTCTACACAGGGGGCAACACTGAAGCTTTCTTT | CASSFYTGGNTEAFF | TRBD1 | TRBJ1-1 | TRBV27
TGTGCCAGCAGCTTAGTGAGGGCGGCGAACACCGGGGAGCTGTTTTTT | CASSLVRAANTGELFF | . | TRBJ2-2 | TRBV7-6
TGTGCCAGCACCAACCCGGGGGGGGTTCGAGTCACTGAAGCTTTCTTT | CASTNPGGVRVTEAFF | . | TRBJ1-1 | TRBV7-3
TGCGCCAGCAGCCAAGATTCGTCGTACGGGAACTATGGCTACACCTTC | CASSQDSSYGNYGYTF | . | TRBJ1-2 | TRBV4-3
TGTGCCAGCAGTGCCGAGAGGGTGAGCAAAGCTTTCTTT | CASSAERVSKAFF | . | TRBJ1-1 | TRBV6-5
TGCGCCAGCAGTGAGACTAGCGGGAGTTTTGGCACAGATACGCAGTATTTT | CASSETSGSFGTDTQYF | TRBD2 | TRBJ2-3 | TRBV5-1
TGCGCCAGCAGCTTGGGAGCGGGGAGCTCCTACAATGAGCAGTTCTTC | CASSLGAGSSYNEQFF | TRBD2 | TRBJ2-1 | TRBV5-1
TGTGCCATCAGTCCTTCCTCCCAGGGTGTAAATGGCTACACCTTC | CAISPSSQGVNGYTF | . | TRBJ1-2 | TRBV10-3
TGTGCCAGCAGTTTGCGGGGACAGAGAGAGCAGTTCTTC | CASSLRGQREQFF | . | TRBJ2-1 | TRBV28
TGCGCCAGCAGTTGGACTAGCGTAAACTCCTACGAGCAGTACTTC | CASSWTSVNSYEQYF | TRBD2 | TRBJ2-7 | TRBV5-1
TGTGCCAGCAGCTTAGTTCAGGGGATCCGCACCGGGGAGCTGTTTTTT | CASSLVQGIRTGELFF | . | TRBJ2-2 | TRBV7-9
TGTGCCAGCAGCAGGACTAGCGGGATTAGCTCCTACAATGAGCAGTTCTTC | CASSRTSGISSYNEQFF | TRBD2 | TRBJ2-1 | TRBV7-9